This T cell receptor (beta chain) emerged from a study of T cell responses to AZD1222 COVID-19 vaccine. Study conclusions and caveats: Unmutated regions of variants are reportedly targeted by nearly half of spike-specific TCRs. The donor group comprised mostly white British people and more females; the analysis possibly underestimated clonal diversity. At 160-218 and 743-854, vaccine-associated CD4 TCRs were dominant, and they spanned spike.

TCRdb's copy holds only in-frame clones and misses some; the assay was immunoSEQ multiplex PCR. The sample contains fewer than 65,000 clones, 84% of which appear only once. Germline lookup yields CDR1 MNHEY and CDR2 SVGEGT. V was clipped by 4 bases and J by 3 bases, with 16 bases between them. The CDR3 runs to 15 residues. Comments on this clone: Antigen unknown.

This chain joins TRBV6-2 or TRBV6-3 and TRBJ2-7; a weak D match, TRBD2 (6 bases). The clonotype was recovered from an adult in good health. Sequenced here: peripheral blood, sampled on day 0 of AZD1222 vaccination. CDR3 DNA sequence: TGTGCCAGCAGTTTCCCTTCTCGACTAGGCTACGAGCAGTACTTC. Encoded protein: CASSFPSRLGYEQYF.